The sequence of this TCR beta chain was determined in a study of T cells in tumors after PD-1 blockade. Turning to the study itself: Patients had no prior checkpoint blockade, systemic immunosuppressants, or anti-cancer therapy within 4 weeks. Patients received pembrolizumab 200 mg every 3 weeks or cemiplimab 350 mg every 2 weeks.

Looked up from germline, CDR1 is ENHRY and CDR2 is SYGVKD. The CDR3 consists of 19 residues. The ends lost 4 bases at V and 2 bases at J; junction bases unmatched: 13. This table comes from immunoSEQ multiplex PCR, and its TCRdb copy is limited to in-frame clones, with some not included. The data contain more than 40,000 clones, around four fifths of them seen just once; the ten biggest clones take up around 9.3%. V gene TRBV10-3 combines with J gene TRBJ2-2, with 10 nucleotides matching TRBD1. This TCR was sampled from a human donor with advanced basal cell or squamous cell carcinoma (not recorded which). Sample: PBMCs, taken before anti-PD-1 therapy. The CDR3 loop reads CAISAGTGVKSANTGELFF. CDR3 sequence (DNA): TGTGCCATCAGTGCCGGGACAGGGGTTAAGAGTGCTAACACCGGGGAGCTGTTTTTT.